This T cell receptor (beta chain) came from a study of blood T cell repertoires in COVID-19. Overall study: Researchers got acute and convalescent COVID-19 samples from the United States, Italy and Spain. From T cells, B-cell-depleted T cells, or PBMCs came the material, which was cDNA or gDNA.

One Seattle source followed patients from active infection through their disease course. As handled by the study authors: Amplifying reference gene primers gave estimates of nucleated cell counts. TCRdb's table, derived via immunoSEQ multiplex PCR, lists solely in-frame clones and lacks some. From that table come the V and J calls and clone size; the DNA was used to work out D and trimming. In the table there are roughly 180,000 clones, around 83% of which are singletons. The CDR3 is 13 residues long. Germline V lookup: CDR1 LGHNT, CDR2 FRNRAP. With 3 bases clipped from V and 3 bases from J, the junction kept 1 base outside the gene matches.

The sequenced material came from peripheral blood. This sequence originates from a woman between 50 and 59 years old with COVID-19, enrolled during active disease. The rearrangement joins TRBV12-5 to TRBJ1-1; 7 bases are shared with TRBD1. CDR3 DNA: TGTGCTAGTGGTTTACAGGGGTACACTGAAGCTTTCTTT. Its protein product is CASGLQGYTEAFF.